The 16 T cell receptor beta chains listed next were all sequenced from one sample in a study of monozygotic twins with inflammatory bowel disease. One entry per CDR3 protein, without DNA, is what TCRdb gives after re-calling the 5' RACE reads. Here the sample table reports 200,000 to 250,000 distinct CDR3 sequences. The source material was blood. The receptors originated from a human donor with ulcerative colitis or Crohn's disease, or a healthy co-twin of an affected twin (not recorded which).

This sequence joins TRBV2 and TRBJ2-3; with no DNA, the TCRdb D assignment of TRBD2 cannot be verified. The CDR3 has 14 residues. In germline, CDR1 is SNHLY, CDR2 FYNNEI. The CDR3 spells CATTSGGNTDTQYF.

V is TRBV7-9 and J is TRBJ2-7; TCRdb's D gene call, TRBD1, goes unchecked for lack of DNA. The CDR3 contains 15 residues. Germline CDR1 SEHNR, CDR2 FQNEAQ (reference sequence). CDR3 protein: CASSLFQGVNYEQYF.

The rearrangement uses TRBV7-3 and TRBJ2-2; the D call from TCRdb, TRBD1, cannot be confirmed without DNA. Germline assignment: CDR1 SGHTA and CDR2 FQGTGA. The CDR3 is 14 residues long. CDR3 amino acids: CASSFTGGNGELFF.

V gene TRBV12-3 or TRBV12-4 combines with J gene TRBJ2-4; TCRdb proposes TRBD1, but this gene call is untestable without DNA. The CDR3 loop spans 12 amino acids. The CDR3 reads CASRPTGGQEYF.

This chain uses TRBV29-1 with TRBJ1-2; the D call of TRBD1 rests on TCRdb alone, since no DNA is present to check it. CDR1 and CDR2 (germline): SQVTM, ANQGSEA. The CDR3 has 14 residues. Here the CDR3 reads CSVELTGAQYGYTF.

This rearrangement joins TRBV20-1 to TRBJ2-7; TCRdb's D call of TRBD2 is untestable without DNA. Germline V CDR1 and CDR2: DFQATT, SNEGSKA (reference sequence). CDR3 length: 16 amino acids. The CDR3 protein is CSARDWKGTAGYEQYF.

The rearrangement uses TRBV6-6 and TRBJ2-7. CDR3 length: 11 residues. CDR1 and CDR2 (germline): MNHNY, SVGAGI (reference sequence). The CDR3 protein is CASTATHEQYF.

The genes are TRBV4-1 and TRBJ1-2; TCRdb reports TRBD1, a call that lacks DNA to check it against. Looked up from germline, CDR1 is MGHRA and CDR2 is YSYEKL. The CDR3 covers 14 residues. This CDR3 reads CASSRAGQGNGYTF.

The rearrangement joins TRBV6-2 or TRBV6-3 to TRBJ1-2. Germline V gene lookup returns CDR1 MNHEY and CDR2 SVGEGT. CDR3 size: 12 residues. CDR3 protein: CASTNPNYGYTF.

The V gene is TRBV3-1, the J gene TRBJ2-5. The CDR3 length is 18 residues. Per the germline V gene, CDR1 is LGHDT and CDR2 is YNNKEL (reference sequence). This chain's CDR3 is CASSQEYVSSTAQETQYF.

The chain uses TRBV6-2 or TRBV6-3 and TRBJ1-1; absent DNA, TCRdb's TRBD1 call cannot be checked. In germline, CDR1 is MNHEY, CDR2 SVGEGT. The CDR3 sequence is 15 residues long. This CDR3 reads CASTDGGTGGTEAFF.

The chain combines TRBV27 with TRBJ1-3. Germline assignment: CDR1 MNHEY and CDR2 SMNVEV (reference sequence). The CDR3 is 13 amino acids. The CDR3 region is CASSLVLGNTIYF.

V gene TRBV20-1 combines with J gene TRBJ2-5. Germline values: CDR1 DFQATT, CDR2 SNEGSKA (reference sequence). CDR3 length: 11 amino acids. This chain's CDR3 is CSATGEETQYF.

This chain uses TRBV12-3 or TRBV12-4 with TRBJ1-2; as DNA is missing, the TRBD1 call by TCRdb cannot be tested. The CDR3 extends over 13 amino acids. CDR3 sequence reads: CASSKDRGGGYTF.

CDR3 residues: CSARDGLYEQYF. The V call is TRBV20-1, the J call TRBJ2-7. CDR1 is DFQATT, CDR2 SNEGSKA, per germline (reference sequence). CDR3 size: 12 residues.

The chain's CDR3 is CASSLQGARGNQPQHF. The J gene is TRBJ1-5, the V gene TRBV18. Looked up from germline, CDR1 is KGHSH and CDR2 is LQKENI. CDR3 length equals 16 residues.